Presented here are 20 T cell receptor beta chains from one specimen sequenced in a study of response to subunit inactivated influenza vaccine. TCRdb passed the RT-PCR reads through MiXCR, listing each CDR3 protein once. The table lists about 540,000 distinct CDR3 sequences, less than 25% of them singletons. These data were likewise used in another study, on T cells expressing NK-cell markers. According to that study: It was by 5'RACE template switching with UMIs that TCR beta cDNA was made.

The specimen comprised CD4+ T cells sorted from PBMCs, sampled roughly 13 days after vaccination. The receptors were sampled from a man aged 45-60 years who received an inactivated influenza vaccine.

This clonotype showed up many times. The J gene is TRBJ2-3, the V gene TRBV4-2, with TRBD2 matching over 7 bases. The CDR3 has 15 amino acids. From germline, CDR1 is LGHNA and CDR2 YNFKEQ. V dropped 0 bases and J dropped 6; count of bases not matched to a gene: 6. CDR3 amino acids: CASSQDRGGSDTQYF. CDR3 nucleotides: TGTGCCAGCAGCCAAGATAGAGGCGGGAGTGATACGCAGTATTTT.

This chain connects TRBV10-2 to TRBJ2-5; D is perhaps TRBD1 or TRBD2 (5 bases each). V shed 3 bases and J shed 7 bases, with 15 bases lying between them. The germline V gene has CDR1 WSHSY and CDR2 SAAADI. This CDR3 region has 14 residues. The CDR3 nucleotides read TGCGCCAGCAGTGAAGGGACCCGGTCCGGGACCCAGTACTTC. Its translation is CASSEGTRSGTQYF.

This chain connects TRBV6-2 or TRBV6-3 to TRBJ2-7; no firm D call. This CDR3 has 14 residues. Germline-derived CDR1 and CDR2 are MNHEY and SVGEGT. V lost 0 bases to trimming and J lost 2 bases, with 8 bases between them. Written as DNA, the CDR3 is TGTGCCAGCAGTTACTCAACGGTAGCCTACGAGCAGTACTTC. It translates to CASSYSTVAYEQYF.

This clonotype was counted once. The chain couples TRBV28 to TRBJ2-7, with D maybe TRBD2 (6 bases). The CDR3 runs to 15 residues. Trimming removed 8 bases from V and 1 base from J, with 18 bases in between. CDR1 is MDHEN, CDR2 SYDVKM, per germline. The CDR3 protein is CASATPRERSYEQYF. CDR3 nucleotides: TGTGCCAGCGCTACACCACGGGAGAGGTCCTACGAGCAGTACTTC.

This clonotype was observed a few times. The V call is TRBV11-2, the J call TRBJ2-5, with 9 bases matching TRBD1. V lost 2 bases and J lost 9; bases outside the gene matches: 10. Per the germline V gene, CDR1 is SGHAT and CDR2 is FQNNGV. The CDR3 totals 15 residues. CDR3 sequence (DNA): TGTGCCAGCAGCTTAAGACAGGGGGGACAAGTGGCCCAGTACTTC. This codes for CASSLRQGGQVAQYF.

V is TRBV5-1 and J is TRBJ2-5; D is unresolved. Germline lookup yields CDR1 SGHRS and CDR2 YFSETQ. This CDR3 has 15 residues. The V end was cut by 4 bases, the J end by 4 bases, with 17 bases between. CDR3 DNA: TGCGCCAGCAGCCTTCTGCCGCAAAGGCGAGAGACCCAGTACTTC. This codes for CASSLLPQRRETQYF.

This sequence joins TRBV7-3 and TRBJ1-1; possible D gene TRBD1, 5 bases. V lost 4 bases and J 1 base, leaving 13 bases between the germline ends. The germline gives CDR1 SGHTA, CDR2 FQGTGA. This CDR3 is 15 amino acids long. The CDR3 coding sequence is TGTGCCAGCAGCTCGGGACCGATCGCGAACACTGAAGCTTTCTTT. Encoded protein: CASSSGPIANTEAFF.

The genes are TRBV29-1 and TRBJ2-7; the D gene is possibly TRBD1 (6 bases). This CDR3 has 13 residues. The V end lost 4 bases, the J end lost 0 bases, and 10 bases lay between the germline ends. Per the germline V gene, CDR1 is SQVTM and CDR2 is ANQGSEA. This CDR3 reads CSVGDMSSYEQYF. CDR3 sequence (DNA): TGCAGCGTTGGGGACATGAGCTCCTACGAGCAGTACTTC.

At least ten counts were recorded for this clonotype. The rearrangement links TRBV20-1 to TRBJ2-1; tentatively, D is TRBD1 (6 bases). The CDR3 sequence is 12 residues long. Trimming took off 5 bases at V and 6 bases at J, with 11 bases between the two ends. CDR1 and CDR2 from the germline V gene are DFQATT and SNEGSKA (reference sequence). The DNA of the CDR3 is TGCAGTGCTGGGGGCCAATCCAATGAGCAGTTCTTC. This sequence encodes CSAGGQSNEQFF.

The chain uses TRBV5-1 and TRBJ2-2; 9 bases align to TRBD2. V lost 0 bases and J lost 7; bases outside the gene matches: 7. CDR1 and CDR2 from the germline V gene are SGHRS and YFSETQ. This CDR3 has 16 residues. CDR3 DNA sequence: TGCGCCAGCAGCTTGGTTAGCGGGAGTGGCAGCGGGGAGCTGTTTTTT. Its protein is CASSLVSGSGSGELFF. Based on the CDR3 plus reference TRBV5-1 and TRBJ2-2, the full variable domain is KAGVTQTPRYLIKTRGQQVTLSCSPISGHRSVSWYQQTPGQGLQFLFEYFSETQRNKGNFPGRFSGRQFSNSRSEMNVSTLELGDSALYLCASSLVSGSGSGELFFGEGSRLTVL.

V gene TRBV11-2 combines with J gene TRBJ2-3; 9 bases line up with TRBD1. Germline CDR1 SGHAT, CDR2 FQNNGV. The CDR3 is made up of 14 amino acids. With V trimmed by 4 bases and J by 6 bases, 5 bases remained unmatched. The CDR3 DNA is TGTGCCAGCAGCTATCGGACAGGGGAGGATACGCAGTATTTT. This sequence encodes CASSYRTGEDTQYF.

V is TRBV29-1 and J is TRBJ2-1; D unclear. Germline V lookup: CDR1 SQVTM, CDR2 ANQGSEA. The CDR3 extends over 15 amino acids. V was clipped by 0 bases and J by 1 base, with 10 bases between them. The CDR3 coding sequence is TGCAGCGTTGAAGAGGGGTACCTATCCTACAATGAGCAGTTCTTC. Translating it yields CSVEEGYLSYNEQFF.

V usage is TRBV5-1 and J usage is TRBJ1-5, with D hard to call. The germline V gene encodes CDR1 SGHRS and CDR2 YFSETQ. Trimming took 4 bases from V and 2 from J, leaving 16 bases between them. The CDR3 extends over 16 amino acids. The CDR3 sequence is CASSPGGPSGNQPQHF. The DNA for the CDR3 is TGCGCCAGCAGCCCGGGAGGCCCTTCGGGCAATCAGCCCCAGCATTTT.

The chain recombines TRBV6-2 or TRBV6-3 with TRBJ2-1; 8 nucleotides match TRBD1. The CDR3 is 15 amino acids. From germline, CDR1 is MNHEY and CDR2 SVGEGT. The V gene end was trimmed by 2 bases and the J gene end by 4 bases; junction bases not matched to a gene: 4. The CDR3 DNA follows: TGTGCCAGCAGTTACAATCAGGGGGCTTACAATGAGCAGTTCTTC. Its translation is CASSYNQGAYNEQFF.

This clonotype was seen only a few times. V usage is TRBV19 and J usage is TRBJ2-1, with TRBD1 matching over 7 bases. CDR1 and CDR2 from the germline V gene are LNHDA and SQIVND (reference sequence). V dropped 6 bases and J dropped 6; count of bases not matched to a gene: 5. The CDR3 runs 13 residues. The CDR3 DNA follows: TGTGCCAGTAGCGTCGGACAGGTCAATGAGCAGTTCTTC. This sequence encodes CASSVGQVNEQFF. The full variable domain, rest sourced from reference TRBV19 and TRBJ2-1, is DGGITQSPKYLFRKEGQNVTLSCEQNLNHDAMYWYRQDPGQGLRLIYYSQIVNDFQKGDIAEGYSVSREKKESFPLTVTSAQKNPTAFYLCASSVGQVNEQFFGPGTRLTVL.

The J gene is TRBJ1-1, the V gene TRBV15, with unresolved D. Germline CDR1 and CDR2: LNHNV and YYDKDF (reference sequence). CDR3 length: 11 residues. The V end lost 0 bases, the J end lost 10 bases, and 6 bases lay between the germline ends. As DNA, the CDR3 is TGTGCCACCAGCAGAGATAGCAGAGCTTTCTTT. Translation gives CATSRDSRAFF.

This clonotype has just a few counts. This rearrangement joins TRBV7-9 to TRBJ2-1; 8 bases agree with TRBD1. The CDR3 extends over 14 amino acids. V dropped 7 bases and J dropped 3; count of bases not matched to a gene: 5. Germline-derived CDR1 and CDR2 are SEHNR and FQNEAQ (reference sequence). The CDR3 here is CASTPGTGYNEQFF. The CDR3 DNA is TGTGCCAGCACTCCCGGGACAGGCTACAATGAGCAGTTCTTC.

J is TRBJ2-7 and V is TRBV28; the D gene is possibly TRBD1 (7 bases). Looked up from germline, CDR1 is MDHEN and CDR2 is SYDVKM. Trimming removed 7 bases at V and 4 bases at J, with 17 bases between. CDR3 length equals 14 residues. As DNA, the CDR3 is TGTGCCAGCACCCTGACAGGGAGGACGTACGAGCAGTACTTC. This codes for CASTLTGRTYEQYF.

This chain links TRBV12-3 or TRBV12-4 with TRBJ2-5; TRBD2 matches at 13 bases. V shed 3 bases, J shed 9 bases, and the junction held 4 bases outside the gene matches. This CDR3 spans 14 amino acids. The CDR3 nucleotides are TGTGCCAGCAGTTTGACTAGCGGGAGGCCTCCCCAGTACTTC. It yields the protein CASSLTSGRPPQYF.

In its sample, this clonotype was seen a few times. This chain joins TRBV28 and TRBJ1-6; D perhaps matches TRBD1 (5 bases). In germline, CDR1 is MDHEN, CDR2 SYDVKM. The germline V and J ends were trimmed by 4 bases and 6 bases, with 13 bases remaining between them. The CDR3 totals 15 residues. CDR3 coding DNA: TGTGCCAGCAGTTCCGGGACCTCCAGTAATTCACCCCTCCACTTT. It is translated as CASSSGTSSNSPLHF.